This TCR beta chain was captured by sequencing in a study of T cell responses to AZD1222 COVID-19 vaccine. Study overall: Second-dose intervals of approximately 4 or approximately 12 weeks were pooled. Notes on the study in general: Repertoires were obtained only post-peak T cell response. Donors in the cohort were predominantly white British and more often female, and clonal diversity was possibly underestimated. Only 5 to 7 AZD1222 recipients were seropositive at baseline.

In the case of this clone: The antigen remains undetermined.

V trimming: 2 bases; J trimming: 9 bases; junction bases outside the gene matches: 9. The CDR3 totals 14 residues. Using immunoSEQ multiplex PCR, the repertoire was profiled, and TCRdb retains in-frame clones only, with some absent. The table includes around 100,000 clones, approximately 87% detected once. The source material was peripheral blood, sampled on day 0 of AZD1222 vaccination. The V call is TRBV23-1, the J call TRBJ1-2; 7 bases map to TRBD1. TRBV23-1 is designated an ORF whose function remains uncertain. This TCR came from an adult in good health. The CDR3 sequence is CASSQGRTGTSYTF. For the CDR3, the DNA is TGCGCCAGCAGTCAAGGAAGGACAGGCACGAGCTACACCTTC.